Each of the 12 T cell receptor beta chains below was sequenced from the same sample in a study of T cell clonotyping in hematopoietic cell transplantation. Time point denoted: recipient sample about 28 days before transplant, after cytoreduction. The method was immunoSEQ multiplex PCR; TCRdb's version includes in-frame clones alone and lacks a portion of them. The sample carries tens of thousands of clones, less than 75% recorded once. This sample comprised peripheral blood mononuclear cells, obtained before stem cell transplant. Receptor source: a man aged 50 to 60 with myelodysplastic syndrome. Some clones in this sample may be carry-over from other donors' samples.

There are a few counts of this clone. The chain employs TRBV10-3 and TRBJ2-7; 8 bases map to TRBD2. Germline CDR1 ENHRY, CDR2 SYGVKD. CDR3 size: 12 residues. V gave up 3 bases and J gave up 8 bases; unmatched junction bases: 3. For the CDR3, the DNA is TGTGCCATCAGTGAAGCGGGAGCCCAGCAGTACTTC. Encoded protein: CAISEAGAQQYF.

The V call is TRBV30, the J call TRBJ1-5; D not resolved. The CDR3 length is 13 residues. From germline, CDR1 is GTSNPN and CDR2 SVGIG (reference sequence). Trimming cost V 1 base and J 4 bases, with 8 bases left between them. CDR3: CAWSEGANQPQHF. CDR3 sequence (DNA): TGTGCCTGGAGTGAGGGAGCTAATCAGCCCCAGCATTTT. Supplemented by reference TRBV30 and TRBJ1-5, the full variable domain reads SQTIHQWPATLVQPVGSPLSLECTVEGTSNPNLYWYRQAAGRGLQLLFYSVGIGQISSEVPQNLSASRPQDRQFILSSKKLLLSDSGFYLCAWSEGANQPQHFGDGTRLSIL.

The rearrangement joins TRBV2 to TRBJ2-7; 9 bases match TRBD2. CDR3 length: 15 residues. V lost 3 bases to trimming and J lost 0 bases; unmatched junction nucleotides: 3. Germline CDR1 reads SNHLY; CDR2 reads FYNNEI. CDR3: CASSDLAGSSYEQYF. CDR3 DNA sequence: TGTGCCAGCAGTGATCTAGCGGGGAGCTCCTACGAGCAGTACTTC.

The chain joins TRBV5-1 to TRBJ2-2; 7 nucleotides align to TRBD2. The CDR3 runs 15 residues. In germline, CDR1 is SGHRS, CDR2 YFSETQ. Unmatched junction bases numbered 4, after V lost 5 bases and J lost 0 bases. Here the CDR3 DNA reads TGCGCCAGCAGTCCGAGCGGGGCGAACACCGGGGAGCTGTTTTTT. Protein sequence: CASSPSGANTGELFF.

In its sample, this clone was seen a few times. The chain employs TRBV28 and TRBJ1-6, with 7 bases that match TRBD1. Per germline, CDR1 MDHEN and CDR2 SYDVKM. V was clipped by 10 bases and J by 9 bases; unmatched bases: 9. The CDR3 loop spans 13 amino acids. CDR3 nucleotide sequence: TGTGCCAACAACGACAGGGTTGGTTCACCCCTCCACTTT. Translation gives CANNDRVGSPLHF.

The rearrangement joins TRBV28 to TRBJ1-5, with no clear D. Germline lookup yields CDR1 MDHEN and CDR2 SYDVKM. Trimming stripped 4 bases from V and 5 bases from J, with 6 bases between. CDR3 length: 12 residues. The CDR3 reads CASSSQHQPQHF. The CDR3, as DNA: TGTGCCAGCAGTTCCCAGCATCAGCCCCAGCATTTT.

CDR3 coding DNA: TGTGCCAGCAGACTACCTAGCACAGATACGCAGTATTTT. It encodes CASRLPSTDTQYF. The chain uses TRBV28 and TRBJ2-3; D is unresolved. Trimming removed 6 bases at V and 0 bases at J, with 7 bases between. The CDR3 covers 13 residues. CDR1 MDHEN and CDR2 SYDVKM come from the germline V gene.

There are a few counts of this clone. The V gene is TRBV7-2, the J gene TRBJ1-6, with TRBD1 as a possible D gene (5 bases). This CDR3 spans 15 amino acids. Trimming left V 1 base short and J 9 bases short, with 13 bases between. Germline V gives CDR1 SGHTA, CDR2 FQGNSA. The CDR3: CASSLGGGVRSPLHF. In DNA form, the CDR3 reads TGTGCCAGCAGCTTAGGGGGGGGAGTTCGTTCACCCCTCCACTTT.

The chain has TRBV9 and TRBJ1-1; D is undetermined. The length of the CDR3 is 16 residues. The ends were cut back, 0 bases at V and 0 bases at J, with 12 bases in the middle. The germline V gene has CDR1 SGDLS and CDR2 YYNGEE. DNA of the CDR3: TGTGCCAGCAGCGTAGGTGGGTTGTTGATGAACACTGAAGCTTTCTTT. Residues: CASSVGGLLMNTEAFF.

This chain uses TRBV6-1 with TRBJ2-1; no reliable D call. V gave up 2 bases and J gave up 9 bases, with 5 bases separating them. This CDR3 has 11 residues. The germline V gene has CDR1 MNHNS and CDR2 SASEGT. The CDR3 DNA sequence: TGTGCCAGCAGTGAATTCAGTGAGCAGTTCTTC. It is translated as CASSEFSEQFF.

This clone was counted a single time. The chain employs TRBV30 and TRBJ2-3; D not resolved. V lost 5 bases and J lost 1, with 7 bases in between. The CDR3 covers 12 residues. Germline V CDR1 and CDR2: GTSNPN, SVGIG (reference sequence). The DNA for the CDR3 is TGTGCCTGGGGTCTCCGCACAGATACGCAGTATTTT. It translates to CAWGLRTDTQYF.

The V gene is TRBV7-3, the J gene TRBJ2-6; D perhaps matches TRBD1 (6 bases). Per the germline V gene, CDR1 is SGHTA and CDR2 is FQGTGA. The V end lost 0 bases, the J end lost 0 bases, and 9 bases lay between the germline ends. The CDR3 runs 17 residues. The CDR3, as DNA: TGTGCCAGCAGCTTAACTTCGGACAGCTCTGGGGCCAACGTCCTGACTTTC. Protein sequence: CASSLTSDSSGANVLTF.